The clone carrying this T cell receptor beta chain counts as large (0.1 to 1%). What it recognizes is unknown. These data belong to a study of cytotoxic CD8 clonotypes in ibrutinib-treated CLL. Findings and caveats of the study: A difference in sampling times existed between sustained-remission and progressing patients.

With sequencing, the targeted depth ranged from 1 in 200,000 to 1 in 1 million T cells. Using immunoSEQ multiplex PCR, the repertoire was profiled, and TCRdb retains in-frame clones only, with some absent. Of about 15,000 clones in the sample, roughly 50% were seen once. The CDR3 is 11 residues long. Germline V gene sequence: CDR1 SGDLS, CDR2 YYNGEE. V lost 3 bases and J 8 bases, leaving 6 bases between the germline ends. TCR beta libraries used about 2.2 micrograms of genomic DNA from cryopreserved PBMCs. The chain couples TRBV9 to TRBJ2-1; D gene ambiguous. Here the sequenced sample was PBMCs, taken at a 24-month disease-progression time point, from a patient treated with ibrutinib. The receptor's source is a human donor with chronic lymphocytic leukemia. The CDR3 loop reads CASSGRYEQFF. The CDR3 bases are TGTGCCAGCAGCGGCCGGTATGAGCAGTTCTTC.